A selection of T cell receptor beta chains follows, all from one sample in a study of blood T cell repertoires in COVID-19. Profiled with immunoSEQ multiplex PCR; TCRdb holds only in-frame clones, not every one. The table lists approximately 88,000 clones, around 82% of them singletons. The sequenced sample consisted of peripheral blood. These receptors came from a man in his forties or fifties who had recovered from COVID-19. Both conserved end residues are trimmed from each CDR3. D genes are given only for firm matches.

v_gene,j_gene,d_gene,CDR3aa
TRBV12-3/TRBV12-4,TRBJ1-2,.,ASTVAGGYGYT
TRBV7-8,TRBJ2-7,.,ASSYKLTASYEQY
TRBV14,TRBJ2-7,TRBD1,ASSQELRGNYEQY
TRBV4-3,TRBJ2-5,TRBD1,ASSQDNRGMGETQY
TRBV27,TRBJ1-1,.,ASSVRGGGTEAF
TRBV2,TRBJ2-5,TRBD1,ARQGAETQY
TRBV18,TRBJ2-7,TRBD1,ASSPPSTGTGIEQY
TRBV11-2,TRBJ1-1,.,ASSSVRGATEAF
TRBV29-1,TRBJ2-3,TRBD2,SVSYLAGGTDTQY
TRBV3-1/TRBV3-2,TRBJ1-2,.,ASSHARGLGGYT
TRBV9,TRBJ2-7,TRBD1,ASSTGTAPFEQY
TRBV7-8,TRBJ1-3,.,ASSFTDLSGNTIY
TRBV5-1,TRBJ2-2,.,ASSLAAGDGGELF
TRBV20-1,TRBJ2-2,.,SAREAGELF
TRBV6-5,TRBJ2-7,TRBD2,ASSRGLTAYEQY
TRBV19,TRBJ2-2,TRBD2,ASTGTSGGASTGELF
TRBV28,TRBJ1-1,.,ASKLGRNTEAF
TRBV2,TRBJ2-7,.,ASMFSSSYEQY
TRBV27,TRBJ1-1,TRBD1,ASSLYGTVSVPEAF
TRBV6-5,TRBJ2-5,TRBD1,ASTSGTGEETQY
TRBV28,TRBJ1-2,.,ASSLNIRTDYGYT
TRBV19,TRBJ2-3,.,ASMAQNLGAGTDTQY
TRBV2,TRBJ2-1,.,ASSELLLEGDEQF
TRBV28,TRBJ2-7,.,ASSLYGDTRYEQY
TRBV2,TRBJ2-5,TRBD1,ASSKDRAQETQY
TRBV7-3,TRBJ2-1,.,ASSLGAVSGFNEQF
TRBV24-1,TRBJ1-2,.,ATSDTGTAVYGYT
TRBV10-3,TRBJ2-5,TRBD1,AIGEQGTQTQY
TRBV2,TRBJ1-2,.,ASSLDSNYGYT
TRBV13,TRBJ2-1,TRBD1,ASSMGTGLPYNEQF
TRBV7-6,TRBJ2-7,TRBD2,ASSLIRAGGPGEQY
TRBV5-6,TRBJ2-5,.,ASSLAMGRSETQY
TRBV10-2,TRBJ2-5,.,ASSDVYEKETQY
TRBV5-1,TRBJ1-4,TRBD1,ASSPGQLNEKLF
TRBV28,TRBJ1-1,TRBD1,ASSPQGTEAF
TRBV28,TRBJ2-4,.,ASSVAAVNIQY
TRBV5-4,TRBJ2-3,.,ASSLDSSRTDTQY
TRBV6-5,TRBJ1-4,.,ASSYSPGTGGEKLF
TRBV19,TRBJ1-1,.,ASSLTGLDTEAF
TRBV6-5,TRBJ1-5,TRBD1,ASRPGTGANQPQH
TRBV10-1,TRBJ1-1,.,ASSTGLNTEAF
TRBV12-3/TRBV12-4,TRBJ1-1,.,ASSLIMNTEAF
TRBV9,TRBJ2-4,TRBD2,ASSPPSGGYIQY
TRBV6-6,TRBJ2-1,.,ASSYLGQGYNEQF
TRBV7-6,TRBJ2-3,.,ASSFEEADTQY
TRBV20-1,TRBJ2-3,TRBD2,SASPSGGFFTDTQY
TRBV5-1,TRBJ2-7,TRBD2,ASSPGLPTSGVTRYEQY
TRBV7-9,TRBJ2-7,.,ASSLTRLSPEQY
TRBV19,TRBJ2-1,.,ASSSGAREQF
TRBV10-3,TRBJ2-2,TRBD2,AISQASGRTSNTGELF
TRBV5-1,TRBJ1-1,.,ASSLDGSNTEAF
TRBV28,TRBJ1-4,.,ASSTGGANEKLF
TRBV14,TRBJ2-1,.,ASSLGLQSNEQF
TRBV12-3/TRBV12-4,TRBJ2-3,TRBD2,ASSLKEGGLVI
TRBV28,TRBJ2-7,.,ASSLRLGREPYEQY
TRBV30,TRBJ1-2,TRBD1,ASQPGTGAYGYT
TRBV11-2,TRBJ2-1,TRBD2,ASSLKGTSGSSYNEQF
TRBV14,TRBJ2-1,TRBD1,ASSQLGDRQNNEQF
TRBV4-3,TRBJ2-7,TRBD2,ASRRVAGVGEQY